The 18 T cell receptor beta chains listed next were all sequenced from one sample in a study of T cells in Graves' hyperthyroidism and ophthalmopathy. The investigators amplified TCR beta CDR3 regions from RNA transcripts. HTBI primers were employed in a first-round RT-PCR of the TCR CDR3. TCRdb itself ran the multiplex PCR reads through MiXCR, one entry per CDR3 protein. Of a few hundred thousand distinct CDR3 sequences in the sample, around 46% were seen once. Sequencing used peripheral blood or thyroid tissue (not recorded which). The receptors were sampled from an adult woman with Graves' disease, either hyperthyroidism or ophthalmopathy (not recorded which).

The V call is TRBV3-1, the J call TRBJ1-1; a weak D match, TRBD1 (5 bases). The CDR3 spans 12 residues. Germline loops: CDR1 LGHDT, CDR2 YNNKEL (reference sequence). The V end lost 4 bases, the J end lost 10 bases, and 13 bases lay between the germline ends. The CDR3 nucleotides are TGTGCCAGCAGCCGAGCTGGGGGGGGAGCTTTCTTT. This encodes CASSRAGGGAFF.

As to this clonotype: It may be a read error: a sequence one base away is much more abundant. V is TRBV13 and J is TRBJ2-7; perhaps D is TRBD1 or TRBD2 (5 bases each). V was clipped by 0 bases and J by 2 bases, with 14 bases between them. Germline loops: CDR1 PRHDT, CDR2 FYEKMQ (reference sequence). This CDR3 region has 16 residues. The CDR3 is CASSLGGVGAPYEQYF. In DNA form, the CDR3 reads TGTGCCAGCAGCTTAGGCGGGGTAGGGGCCCCCTACGAGCAGTACTTC.

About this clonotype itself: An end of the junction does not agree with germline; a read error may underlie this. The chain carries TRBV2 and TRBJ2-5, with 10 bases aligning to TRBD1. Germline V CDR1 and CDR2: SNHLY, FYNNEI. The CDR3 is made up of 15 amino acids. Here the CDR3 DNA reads TGTGCCAGCAGTCCCACCGGGACAGGGGCGGAGAACCAGTACTTC. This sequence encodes CASSPTGTGAENQYF.

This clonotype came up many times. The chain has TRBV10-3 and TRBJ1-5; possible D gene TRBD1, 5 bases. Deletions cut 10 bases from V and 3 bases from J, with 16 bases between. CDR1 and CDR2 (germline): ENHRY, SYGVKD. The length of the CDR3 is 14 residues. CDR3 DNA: TGTGCCACGGGCGACAGTCCGCTCAATCAGCCCCAGCATTTT. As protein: CATGDSPLNQPQHF.

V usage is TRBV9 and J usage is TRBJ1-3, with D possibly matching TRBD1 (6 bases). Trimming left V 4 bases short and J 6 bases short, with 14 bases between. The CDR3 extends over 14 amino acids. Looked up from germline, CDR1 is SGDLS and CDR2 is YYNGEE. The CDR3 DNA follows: TGTGCCAGCAGCTCCCGCCGGGGGGCAAACACCATATATTTT. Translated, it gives CASSSRRGANTIYF.

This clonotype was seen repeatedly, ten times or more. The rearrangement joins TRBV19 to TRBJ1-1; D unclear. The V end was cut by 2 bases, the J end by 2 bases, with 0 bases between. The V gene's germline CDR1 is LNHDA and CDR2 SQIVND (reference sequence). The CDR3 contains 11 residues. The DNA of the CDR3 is TGTGCCAGTAGTATAAACACTGAAGCTTTCTTT. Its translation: CASSINTEAFF.

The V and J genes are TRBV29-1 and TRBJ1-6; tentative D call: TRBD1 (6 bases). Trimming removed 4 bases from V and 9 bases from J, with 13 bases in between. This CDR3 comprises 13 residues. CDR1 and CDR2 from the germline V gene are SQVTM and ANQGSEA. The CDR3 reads CSVAAARGSPLHF. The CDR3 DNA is TGCAGCGTTGCAGCCGCCAGGGGTTCACCCCTCCACTTT.

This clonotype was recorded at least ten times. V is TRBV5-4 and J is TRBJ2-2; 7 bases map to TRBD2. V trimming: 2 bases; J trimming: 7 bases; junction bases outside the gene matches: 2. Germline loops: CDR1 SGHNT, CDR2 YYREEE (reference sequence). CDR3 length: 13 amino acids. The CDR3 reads CASSFGGSGELFF. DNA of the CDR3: TGTGCCAGCAGCTTTGGCGGGAGCGGGGAGCTGTTTTTT.

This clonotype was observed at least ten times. The CDR3 sequence is CASSVWDTNTEAFF. CDR3 bases: TGTGCCAGCAGCGTGTGGGACACGAACACTGAAGCTTTCTTT. The rearrangement links TRBV5-5 to TRBJ1-1; D possibly corresponds to TRBD1 (6 bases). CDR3 length: 14 residues. CDR1 is SGHKS, CDR2 YYEKEE, per germline (reference sequence). V was cut by 4 bases and J by 1 base, with 11 bases left in between.

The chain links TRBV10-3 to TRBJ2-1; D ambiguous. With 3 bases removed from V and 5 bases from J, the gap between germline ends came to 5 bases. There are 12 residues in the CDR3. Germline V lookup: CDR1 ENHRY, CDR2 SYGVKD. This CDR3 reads CAISDYNNEQFF. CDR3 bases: TGTGCCATCAGTGATTACAACAATGAGCAGTTCTTC.

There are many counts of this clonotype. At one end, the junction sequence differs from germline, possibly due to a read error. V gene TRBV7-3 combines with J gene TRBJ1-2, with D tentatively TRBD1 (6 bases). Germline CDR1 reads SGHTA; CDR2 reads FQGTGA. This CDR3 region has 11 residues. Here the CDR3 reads CASSLIRGYYF. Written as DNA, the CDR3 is TGTGCCAGCAGCTTAATCAGGGGATACTACTTC.

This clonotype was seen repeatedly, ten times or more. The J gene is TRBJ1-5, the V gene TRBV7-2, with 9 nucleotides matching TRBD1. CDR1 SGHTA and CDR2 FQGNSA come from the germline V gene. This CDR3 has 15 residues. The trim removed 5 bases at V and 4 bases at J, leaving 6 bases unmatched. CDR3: CASSAGQGMNQPQHF. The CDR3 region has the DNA TGTGCCAGCAGCGCCGGACAGGGGATGAATCAGCCCCAGCATTTT.

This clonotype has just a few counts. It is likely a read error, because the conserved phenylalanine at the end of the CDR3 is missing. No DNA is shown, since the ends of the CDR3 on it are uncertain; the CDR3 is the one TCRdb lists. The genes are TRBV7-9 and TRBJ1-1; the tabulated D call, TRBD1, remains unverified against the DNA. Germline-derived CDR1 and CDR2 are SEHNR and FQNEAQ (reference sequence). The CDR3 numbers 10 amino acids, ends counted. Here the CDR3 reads CASSHVRGFS.

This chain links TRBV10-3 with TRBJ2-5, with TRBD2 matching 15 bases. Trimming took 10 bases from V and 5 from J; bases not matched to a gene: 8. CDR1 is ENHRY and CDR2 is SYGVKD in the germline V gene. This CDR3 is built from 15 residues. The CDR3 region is CATTGLAGGGETQYF. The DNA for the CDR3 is TGTGCCACCACGGGACTAGCGGGAGGCGGGGAGACCCAGTACTTC.

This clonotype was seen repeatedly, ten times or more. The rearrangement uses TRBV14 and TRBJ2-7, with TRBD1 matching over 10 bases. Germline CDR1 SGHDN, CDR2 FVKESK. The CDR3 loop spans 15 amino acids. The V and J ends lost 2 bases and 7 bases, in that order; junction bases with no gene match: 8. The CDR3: CASSQTGTGAGEQYF. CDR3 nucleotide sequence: TGTGCCAGCAGCCAAACCGGGACAGGGGCAGGAGAGCAGTACTTC.

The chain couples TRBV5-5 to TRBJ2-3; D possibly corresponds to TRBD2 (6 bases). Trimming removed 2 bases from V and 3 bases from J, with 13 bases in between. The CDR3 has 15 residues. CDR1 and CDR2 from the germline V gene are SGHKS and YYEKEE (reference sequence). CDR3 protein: CASSFTSFPTDTQYF. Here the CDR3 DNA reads TGTGCCAGCAGCTTTACTAGCTTCCCAACAGATACGCAGTATTTT.

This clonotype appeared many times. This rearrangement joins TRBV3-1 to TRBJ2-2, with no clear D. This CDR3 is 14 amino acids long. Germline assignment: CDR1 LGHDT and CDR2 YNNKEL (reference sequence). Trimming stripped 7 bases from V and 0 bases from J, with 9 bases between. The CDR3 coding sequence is TGTGCCAGCAAGAGAGACGCGAACACCGGGGAGCTGTTTTTT. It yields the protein CASKRDANTGELFF.

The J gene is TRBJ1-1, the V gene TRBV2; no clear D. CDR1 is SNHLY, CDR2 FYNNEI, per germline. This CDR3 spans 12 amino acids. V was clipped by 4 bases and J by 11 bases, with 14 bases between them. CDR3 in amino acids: CASSVEANQAFF. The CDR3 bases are TGTGCCAGCAGTGTCGAGGCGAATCAGGCTTTCTTT.